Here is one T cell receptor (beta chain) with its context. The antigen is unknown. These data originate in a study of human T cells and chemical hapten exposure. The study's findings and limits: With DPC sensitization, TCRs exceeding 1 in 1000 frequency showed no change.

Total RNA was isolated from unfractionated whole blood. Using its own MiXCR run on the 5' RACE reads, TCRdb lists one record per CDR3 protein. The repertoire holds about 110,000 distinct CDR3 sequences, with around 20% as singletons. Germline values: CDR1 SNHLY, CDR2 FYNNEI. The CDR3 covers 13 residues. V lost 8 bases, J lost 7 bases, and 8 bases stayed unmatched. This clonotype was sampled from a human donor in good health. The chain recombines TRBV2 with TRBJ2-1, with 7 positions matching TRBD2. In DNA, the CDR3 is TGTGCCAGCGAGGCGGGAGCGGCGAATGAGCAGTTCTTC. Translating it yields CASEAGAANEQFF.